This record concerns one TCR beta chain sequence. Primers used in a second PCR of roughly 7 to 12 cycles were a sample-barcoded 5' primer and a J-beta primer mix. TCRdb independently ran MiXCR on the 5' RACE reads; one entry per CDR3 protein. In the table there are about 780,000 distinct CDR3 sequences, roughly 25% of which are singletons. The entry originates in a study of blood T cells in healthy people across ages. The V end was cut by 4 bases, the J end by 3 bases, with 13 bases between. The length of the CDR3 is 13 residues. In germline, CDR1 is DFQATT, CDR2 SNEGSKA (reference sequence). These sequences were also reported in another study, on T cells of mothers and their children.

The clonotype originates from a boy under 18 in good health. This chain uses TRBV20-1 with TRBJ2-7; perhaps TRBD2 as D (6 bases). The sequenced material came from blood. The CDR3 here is CSAKLSSDYEQYF. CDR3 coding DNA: TGCAGTGCTAAACTCTCTAGCGACTACGAGCAGTACTTC.